The entry below gives a single T cell receptor (beta chain) sequence along with its context. Its antigen is not known. The repertoire was sequenced with immunoSEQ multiplex PCR; TCRdb's copy has only in-frame clones and lacks some. The sample has 55,000 to 80,000 clones; roughly 95% are singletons. This record belongs to a study of cytomegalovirus exposure and HLA in healthy donors. Study-wide findings and caveats: Most observed TCR sequences were rare, whereas some public TCRs were detected in many donors.

The CDR3 loop spans 16 amino acids. Per germline, CDR1 SGDLS and CDR2 YYNGEE. V lost 0 bases, J lost 4 bases, and 16 bases lay in between. Specimen: PBMCs. The chain employs TRBV9 and TRBJ1-1; D not resolved. The TCR comes from a man aged 18-30 years in good health and CMV-seronegative. DNA of the CDR3: TGTGCCAGCAGCGTAGAGGGTCGGGCACGGGGCACTGAAGCTTTCTTT. Translation gives CASSVEGRARGTEAFF.